These 24 T cell receptor beta chains were sequenced from one sample in a study of shared clonotypes between healthy human individuals. Sequencing used immunoSEQ multiplex PCR; TCRdb keeps in-frame clones, though not all of them. Found here are 2,500,000 or so clones, about 90% of them singletons; the top ten hold around 0.38%. Sequencing was carried out using naive CD4+ T cells from PBMCs. Subset denoted: CD45RA+ positively selected. The source is a man in his late teens or twenties in good health. Some clones in this sample may be carry-over from other donors' samples.

The CDR3 DNA follows: TGTGCCAGCACAGTAGACAGGGGGCCTGACTATGGCTACACCTTC. Its translation is CASTVDRGPDYGYTF. The rearrangement uses TRBV21-1 and TRBJ1-2; the D call of TRBD1 is as the table states it, not checked on the DNA. TRBV21-1 is given as a pseudogene. This CDR3 comprises 15 residues.

The chain uses TRBV28 and TRBJ2-2; D might be TRBD2 (6 bases). V was trimmed by 5 bases and J by 3 bases, leaving 16 bases between them. The germline V gene has CDR1 MDHEN and CDR2 SYDVKM. This CDR3 has 16 residues. This CDR3 is CASSPRGSGYTGELFF. The CDR3 region has the DNA TGTGCCAGCAGTCCCCGGGGTAGCGGTTACACCGGGGAGCTGTTTTTT.

The chain recombines TRBV9 with TRBJ2-1; the D gene is possibly TRBD2 (5 bases). The V gene's germline CDR1 is SGDLS and CDR2 YYNGEE. The CDR3 runs to 15 residues. Trimming removed 2 bases at V and 8 bases at J, with 17 bases between. In DNA form, the CDR3 reads TGTGCCAGCAGCGTTGGACTTCCCTACATCGATGAGCAGTTCTTC. As protein: CASSVGLPYIDEQFF. The full variable domain, its missing parts supplied by reference TRBV9 and TRBJ2-1, is DSGVTQTPKHLITATGQRVTLRCSPRSGDLSVYWYQQSLDQGLQFLIQYYNGEERAKGNILERFSAQQFPDLHSELNLSSLELGDSALYFCASSVGLPYIDEQFFGPGTRLTVL.

The chain links TRBV29-1 to TRBJ1-2; D may be TRBD1 (5 bases). Germline V gives CDR1 SQVTM, CDR2 ANQGSEA. The length of the CDR3 is 11 residues. The V end lost 4 bases, the J end lost 8 bases, and 11 bases lay between the germline ends. The CDR3 nucleotides are TGCAGCGTTGGGGACGTGAGAGGCTACACCTTC. Encoded protein: CSVGDVRGYTF.

The rearrangement uses TRBV5-8 and TRBJ1-5; D is unresolved. The length of the CDR3 is 15 residues. V was shortened by 2 bases and J by 1 base, with 10 bases between the two germline ends. The germline gives CDR1 SGHTS, CDR2 YDEGEE. The CDR3 protein is CASSFERWSNQPQHF. CDR3 in DNA: TGTGCCAGCAGCTTCGAGAGGTGGAGCAATCAGCCCCAGCATTTT. Supplemented by reference TRBV5-8 and TRBJ1-5, the full variable domain reads EAGVTQSPTHLIKTRGQQATLRCSPISGHTSVYWYQQALGLGLQFLLWYDEGEERNRGNFPPRFSGRQFPNYSSELNVNALELEDSALYLCASSFERWSNQPQHFGDGTRLSIL.

This clone has a single count. This sequence joins TRBV28 and TRBJ1-2, with a possible D match to TRBD1 (5 bases). Germline CDR1 is MDHEN and CDR2 is SYDVKM. The CDR3 length is 15 residues. V was trimmed by 8 bases and J by 0 bases, leaving 16 bases between them. CDR3 DNA: TGTGCCAGCCGAGGGGCCGGCTTTCCTAACTATGGCTACACCTTC. Its translation: CASRGAGFPNYGYTF.

The chain uses TRBV14 and TRBJ1-1, with 9 bases matching TRBD1. J gave up 1 base and V 4 bases, and 7 bases lay outside the gene matches. Germline V CDR1 and CDR2: SGHDN, FVKESK. This CDR3 region has 16 residues. The CDR3 loop reads CASSPLQGAPNTEAFF. The CDR3 nucleotides are TGTGCCAGCAGCCCCCTACAGGGGGCCCCGAACACTGAAGCTTTCTTT.

Worth noting for this clone: This sample includes further DNA sequences coding for the same CDR3. The gene calls are TRBV6-1 and TRBJ2-7; 9 bases align to TRBD1. CDR3 length: 15 residues. Germline lookup yields CDR1 MNHNS and CDR2 SASEGT. J lost 4 bases, V lost 0 bases, and 4 bases had no gene match. CDR3 coding DNA: TGTGCCAGCAGTGAAGCTGGGACAGGGTCTTACGAGCAGTACTTC. This gives the protein CASSEAGTGSYEQYF.

CDR3 in DNA: TGTGCCAGCAGCTTAGCAGGGACCCACTCCTACAATGAGCAGTTCTTC. This translates into CASSLAGTHSYNEQFF. The chain links TRBV7-2 to TRBJ2-1; tentatively, D is TRBD1 or TRBD2 (5 bases each). This CDR3 contains 16 residues. Germline CDR1 is SGHTA and CDR2 is FQGNSA. Trimming removed 0 bases from V and 0 bases from J, with 9 bases in between.

Concerning this clone itself: The identical CDR3 is also encoded by other nucleotide sequences in the sample. The chain recombines TRBV18 with TRBJ2-4, with D perhaps matching TRBD1 or TRBD2 (5 bases each). The V end lost 2 bases, the J end lost 4 bases, and 6 bases lay between the germline ends. The germline V gene encodes CDR1 KGHSH and CDR2 LQKENI. This CDR3 contains 13 residues. The CDR3 reads CASSPGGKNIQYF. The CDR3 DNA is TGTGCCAGCTCACCAGGGGGAAAAAACATTCAGTACTTC.

The genes are TRBV6-6 and TRBJ1-4, with 7 bases aligning to TRBD1. The CDR3 loop spans 15 amino acids. Germline trimming cut 5 bases from V and 4 bases from J; bases unmatched to any gene: 7. The germline CDR1 and CDR2 sequences are MNHNY and SVGAGI (reference sequence). In DNA, the CDR3 is TGTGCCAGCAGTCCGCCGGGACAGCATAATGAAAAACTGTTTTTT. Amino acids: CASSPPGQHNEKLFF.

This rearrangement joins TRBV28 to TRBJ2-2, with unresolved D. The germline V and J ends were trimmed by 3 bases and 5 bases, with 7 bases remaining between them. The length of the CDR3 is 13 residues. CDR1 and CDR2 from the germline V gene are MDHEN and SYDVKM. For the CDR3, the DNA is TGTGCCAGCAGTTTTGCAGTGACCGGGGAGCTGTTTTTT. Protein: CASSFAVTGELFF.

In DNA form, the CDR3 reads TGTGCCAGCAGTTACTCTTTCCTAGCGGATACGCAGTATTTT. This encodes CASSYSFLADTQYF. The V and J genes are TRBV6-5 and TRBJ2-3, with D possibly being TRBD2 (6 bases). This CDR3 contains 14 residues. Trimming cost V 0 bases and J 6 bases, with 10 bases left between them. The germline V gene encodes CDR1 MNHEY and CDR2 SVGAGI.

The chain combines TRBV28 with TRBJ1-2; D ambiguous. The CDR3 covers 13 residues. Germline assignment: CDR1 MDHEN and CDR2 SYDVKM. Trimming took 10 bases from V and 6 from J, leaving 18 bases between them. The CDR3 loop is CAIPQHGEDGYTF. The DNA for the CDR3 is TGTGCCATTCCCCAACACGGGGAGGATGGCTACACCTTC.

The V and J genes are TRBV6-5 and TRBJ2-1, with 10 bases identical to TRBD2. V gave up 0 bases and J gave up 4 bases; unmatched junction bases: 3. The CDR3 sequence is 16 residues long. The germline gives CDR1 MNHEY, CDR2 SVGAGI. CDR3 amino acids: CASSYSPTSGYNEQFF. The CDR3 DNA follows: TGTGCCAGCAGTTACTCCCCGACTAGCGGGTACAATGAGCAGTTCTTC.

The chain has TRBV2 and TRBJ1-6; the D gene is possibly TRBD1 (5 bases). CDR3 length equals 15 residues. The V gene lost 6 bases and the J gene lost 4 bases, with 13 bases spanning the gap. Germline CDR1 is SNHLY and CDR2 is FYNNEI. CDR3 protein: CASRTGTEYNSPLHF. The CDR3 region has the DNA TGTGCCAGCAGAACCGGGACCGAGTATAATTCACCCCTCCACTTT.

J is TRBJ2-3 and V is TRBV9, with 10 positions matching TRBD2. V dropped 3 bases and J dropped 4; count of bases not matched to a gene: 8. The CDR3 runs to 16 residues. Germline values: CDR1 SGDLS, CDR2 YYNGEE. CDR3 in amino acids: CASSGGRTSGPDTQYF. In DNA, the CDR3 is TGTGCCAGCAGCGGAGGACGGACTAGCGGACCAGATACGCAGTATTTT.

Comments on this clone: Other DNA variants within this sample encode the same CDR3. The chain combines TRBV6-1 with TRBJ1-2; no clear D. The CDR3 runs 13 residues. V was cut by 2 bases and J by 3 bases, with 7 bases left in between. Germline CDR1 and CDR2: MNHNS and SASEGT. CDR3 protein: CASSERGDYGYTF. CDR3 nucleotides: TGTGCCAGCAGTGAACGCGGGGACTATGGCTACACCTTC.

With respect to this clone: Other DNA sequences in this sample translate to the same CDR3. The V and J genes are TRBV5-1 and TRBJ1-1; D not resolved. The CDR3 sequence is 15 residues long. Germline CDR1 is SGHRS and CDR2 is YFSETQ. Trimming removed 2 bases from V and 4 bases from J, with 15 bases in between. The CDR3 bases are TGCGCCAGCAGCTTCAGCCTCTCGGGAAGCACTGAAGCTTTCTTT. Protein sequence: CASSFSLSGSTEAFF. The variable domain in full, with the rest retrieved from reference TRBV5-1 and TRBJ1-1, is KAGVTQTPRYLIKTRGQQVTLSCSPISGHRSVSWYQQTPGQGLQFLFEYFSETQRNKGNFPGRFSGRQFSNSRSEMNVSTLELGDSALYLCASSFSLSGSTEAFFGQGTRLTVV.

Only one count was recorded for this clone. Different DNA sequences within this sample yield the same CDR3. V usage is TRBV11-3 and J usage is TRBJ2-3; unclear D gene. The CDR3 runs 14 residues. In germline, CDR1 is SGHNT, CDR2 YENEEA. The V end lost 5 bases, the J end lost 1 base, and 10 bases lay between the germline ends. CDR3 in amino acids: CASSLGRGTDTQYF. CDR3 nucleotide sequence: TGTGCCAGCAGCCTAGGACGGGGCACAGATACGCAGTATTTT.

This clone has a handful of counts. This chain links TRBV30 with TRBJ1-1; D not certain. The CDR3 runs 12 residues. V shed 1 base and J shed 5 bases, with 8 bases lying between them. CDR1 and CDR2 from the germline V gene are GTSNPN and SVGIG (reference sequence). CDR3 coding DNA: TGTGCCTGGAGTGGGTCTAGGACTGAAGCTTTCTTT. It translates to CAWSGSRTEAFF.

V and J are TRBV18 and TRBJ2-3; unclear D gene. Trimming took 3 bases from V and 5 from J, leaving 12 bases between them. Per germline, CDR1 KGHSH and CDR2 LQKENI. This CDR3 contains 14 residues. The CDR3 nucleotides read TGTGCCAGCTCACCCCTCATCTCTGAAGATACGCAGTATTTT. This translates into CASSPLISEDTQYF.

This chain uses TRBV5-4 with TRBJ2-1; 8 nucleotides agree with TRBD2. There are 15 residues in the CDR3. In germline, CDR1 is SGHNT, CDR2 YYREEE (reference sequence). V gave up 4 bases and J gave up 4 bases; unmatched junction bases: 7. As DNA, the CDR3 is TGTGCCAGCAGCCCTAAAGCGGGAGCTTACAATGAGCAGTTCTTC. It is translated as CASSPKAGAYNEQFF.

This clone was seen a single time. The chain recombines TRBV6-1 with TRBJ2-7, with 9 bases lining up with TRBD1. This CDR3 comprises 15 residues. The V segment lost 3 bases and the J segment 6 bases; nucleotides outside the gene matches: 9. Germline V gene sequence: CDR1 MNHNS, CDR2 SASEGT. CDR3 DNA sequence: TGTGCCAGCAGTGACGGGACAGGGAGTGGAGGCGAGCAGTACTTC. Its translation: CASSDGTGSGGEQYF.